This record looks at one TCR beta chain sequence and its context. What it binds is unknown. Sequenced with the Oncomine TCR Beta short-read assay was DNA taken from cultured CD4+ T cells. Researchers extracted genomic DNA from CD4+ T cells that had been cultured. TCRdb redid the calling of the PCR reads with MiXCR, one entry per CDR3 protein. The table records about 11,000 distinct CDR3 sequences, 25% to 30% of them present only once. The data are from a study of vaccination and CD4 T cells after COVID-19. Trimming took 2 bases from V and 6 from J, leaving 11 bases between them. The length of the CDR3 is 13 residues. CDR1 and CDR2 (germline): SGHTA, FQGNSA. Described treatment: roughly ten-day PBMC culture with coronavirus spike peptide pools or control peptides (ViraFEST assay). One should note that the unexposed donor's CD4+ T cells were collected before the COVID-19 pandemic (2011-2018).

This chain connects TRBV7-2 to TRBJ2-7; D might be TRBD2 (7 bases). Sequencing input: CD4+ T cells from blood, cultured in vitro. The source of this sequence is a human donor in good health. Here the CDR3 reads CASSLNREGEQYF. CDR3 bases: TGTGCCAGCAGCTTAAACAGGGAGGGCGAGCAGTACTTC.